The 31 T cell receptor beta chains presented below share a single source sample, sequenced in a study of identical twins. TCRdb fed the 5' RACE reads into MiXCR, producing one record per CDR3 protein. The sample carries nearly 900,000 distinct CDR3 sequences, approximately 13% recorded once. These sequences were also reported in another study, on yellow fever vaccine responses in identical twins.

Sequencing was performed on PBMCs. The source is a young woman in good health.

The chain is built from TRBV12-3 or TRBV12-4 and TRBJ2-3, with 9 bases lining up with TRBD1. CDR3 size: 16 residues. Unmatched junction bases numbered 6, after V lost 5 bases and J lost 0 bases. CDR3 in DNA: TGTGCCAGCAGTCCTCTACAGGGGGCAAGCACAGATACGCAGTATTTT. Amino acids: CASSPLQGASTDTQYF.

The V and J genes are TRBV11-2 and TRBJ2-3, with TRBD2 matching over 15 bases. The CDR3 length is 22 residues. Germline lookup yields CDR1 SGHAT and CDR2 FQNNGV. Trimming at V came to 3 bases and at J to 0 bases, leaving 16 bases not matched to a gene. The CDR3 here is CASSFDWGISGLAGGSTDTQYF. Written as DNA, the CDR3 is TGTGCCAGCAGCTTCGACTGGGGAATATCGGGACTAGCGGGGGGTAGCACAGATACGCAGTATTTT.

J is TRBJ1-1 and V is TRBV18; 7 bases fit TRBD1. CDR1 and CDR2 (germline): KGHSH, LQKENI. There are 16 residues in the CDR3. V dropped 5 bases and J dropped 0; count of bases not matched to a gene: 9. The CDR3 DNA reads as TGTGCCAGCTCAGAACAGGGGTCGGGCCTGAACACTGAAGCTTTCTTT. Translating it yields CASSEQGSGLNTEAFF.

This chain links TRBV6-5 with TRBJ2-2; TRBD2 might be the D (6 bases). This CDR3 has 17 amino acids. Germline CDR1 reads MNHEY; CDR2 reads SVGAGI. Between the trimmed V and J ends, which lost 2 bases and 2 bases, there was a span of 15 bases. The CDR3 DNA reads TGTGCCAGCAGTTACGGGCTCGGTAGCGGAAACACCGGGGAGCTGTTTTTT. It codes for CASSYGLGSGNTGELFF.

This clonotype has only one observation. The rearrangement links TRBV7-9 to TRBJ1-1; no clear D gene. The V gene's germline CDR1 is SEHNR and CDR2 FQNEAQ (reference sequence). This CDR3 is built from 15 residues. The V and J ends lost 5 bases and 4 bases respectively, with 17 bases between them. The CDR3 sequence: CASSPLRVESTEAFF. DNA of the CDR3: TGTGCCAGCAGCCCTCTGAGGGTGGAGAGCACTGAAGCTTTCTTT.

CDR3 amino acids: CASRGGGKRSYWDTQYF. CDR3 DNA sequence: TGTGCCAGCAGGGGCGGCGGGAAACGCTCTTATTGGGATACGCAGTATTTT. The J gene is TRBJ2-3, the V gene TRBV12-3 or TRBV12-4, with D possibly TRBD2 on 6 matching bases. The CDR3 loop spans 17 amino acids. Trimming shortened V by 6 bases and J by 6 bases, and 25 bases separated the two germline ends.

A few counts support this clonotype. The V and J genes are TRBV5-1 and TRBJ2-7; D is uncertain. Trimming cost V 4 bases and J 4 bases, with 18 bases left between them. CDR3 length: 15 amino acids. Germline CDR1 reads SGHRS; CDR2 reads YFSETQ. The DNA of the CDR3 is TGCGCCAGCAGCCCTCCGGTCCTACCCGAATACGAGCAGTACTTC. Translation gives CASSPPVLPEYEQYF.

The chain employs TRBV20-1 and TRBJ2-6; TRBD2 aligns across 7 bases. V trimming: 3 bases; J trimming: 0 bases; junction bases outside the gene matches: 5. The CDR3 spans 16 residues. CDR1 and CDR2 from the germline V gene are DFQATT and SNEGSKA (reference sequence). The DNA of the CDR3 is TGCAGTGCTAGTCCGGGACTAAGCTCTGGGGCCAACGTCCTGACTTTC. Amino acids: CSASPGLSSGANVLTF.

This clonotype was seen only a few times. The V and J genes are TRBV20-1 and TRBJ2-2; tentatively, D is TRBD1 (6 bases). The V end was cut by 3 bases, the J end by 6 bases, with 20 bases between. Germline V gene sequence: CDR1 DFQATT, CDR2 SNEGSKA (reference sequence). CDR3 size: 16 residues. CDR3 sequence reads: CSASLQTRNRAGELFF. The CDR3 nucleotides are TGCAGTGCTAGTCTCCAAACTAGAAACAGGGCCGGGGAGCTGTTTTTT.

V is TRBV20-1 and J is TRBJ1-1; TRBD1 matches 8 bases. Germline V gene sequence: CDR1 DFQATT, CDR2 SNEGSKA (reference sequence). This CDR3 comprises 15 residues. V lost 4 bases, J lost 5 bases, and 12 bases stayed unmatched. In DNA, the CDR3 is TGCAGTGCTAAAAGCGACAGGGGAATTGGGACTGAAGCTTTCTTT. Amino acids: CSAKSDRGIGTEAFF.

In this sample, this clonotype turned up many times. The chain combines TRBV20-1 with TRBJ2-2; D uncertain. The V end lost 3 bases, the J end lost 0 bases, and 11 bases lay between the germline ends. This CDR3 is built from 15 residues. From germline, CDR1 is DFQATT and CDR2 SNEGSKA (reference sequence). The CDR3 coding sequence is TGCAGTGCTAGGGTTGCGGCGCCGAACACCGGGGAGCTGTTTTTT. Translation: CSARVAAPNTGELFF.

V usage is TRBV10-2 and J usage is TRBJ2-1; no firm D call. From germline, CDR1 is WSHSY and CDR2 SAAADI. Trimming removed 2 bases at V and 1 base at J, with 9 bases between. CDR3 length: 15 residues. CDR3 region: CASSEHRMSYNEQFF. For the CDR3, the DNA is TGCGCCAGCAGTGAGCATAGGATGTCCTACAATGAGCAGTTCTTC.

The rearrangement uses TRBV11-2 and TRBJ2-7, with TRBD1 as a possible D gene (5 bases). The CDR3 loop spans 13 amino acids. Germline V gives CDR1 SGHAT, CDR2 FQNNGV. The CDR3 region has the DNA TGTGCCAGCAACTTAGATCGAAGGGGCGAGCAGTACGTC. This gives the protein CASNLDRRGEQYV.

This chain links TRBV9 with TRBJ2-1, with a tentative D call TRBD2 (7 bases). Trimming removed 6 bases from V and 3 bases from J, with 13 bases in between. The germline CDR1 and CDR2 sequences are SGDLS and YYNGEE. This CDR3 has 14 residues. CDR3 DNA sequence: TGTGCCAGCACCAGGGGCGGGGGCTACAATGAGCAGTTCTTC. It encodes CASTRGGGYNEQFF.

The chain links TRBV6-1 to TRBJ2-3, with TRBD1 matching over 7 bases. CDR3 size: 15 residues. Trimming took 2 bases from V and 6 from J; bases not matched to a gene: 8. CDR1 MNHNS and CDR2 SASEGT come from the germline V gene. The CDR3 DNA reads as TGTGCCAGCAGTGAATCGCAGGGGGATTTGGATACGCAGTATTTT. Its protein is CASSESQGDLDTQYF.

This clonotype was counted only a few times. The J gene is TRBJ2-7, the V gene TRBV28, with D possibly being TRBD1 or TRBD2 (5 bases each). V was cut by 6 bases and J by 4 bases, with 19 bases left in between. Germline V gives CDR1 MDHEN, CDR2 SYDVKM. This CDR3 is built from 15 residues. The DNA of the CDR3 is TGTGCCAGCAGGGTCGACTACCCGGGACGGTACGAGCAGTACTTC. Residues: CASRVDYPGRYEQYF. Variable domain in full (rest from reference TRBV28 and TRBJ2-7): DVKVTQSSRYLVKRTGEKVFLECVQDMDHENMFWYRQDPGLGLRLIYFSYDVKMKEKGDIPEGYSVSREKKERFSLILESASTNQTSMYLCASRVDYPGRYEQYFGPGTRLTVT.

This clonotype was observed at least ten times. The J gene is TRBJ2-1, the V gene TRBV7-9, with D uncertain. Trimming shortened V by 3 bases and J by 8 bases, and 14 bases separated the two germline ends. The CDR3 covers 14 residues. CDR1 is SEHNR, CDR2 FQNEAQ, per germline (reference sequence). CDR3 residues: CASSFAETLDEQFF. CDR3 sequence (DNA): TGTGCCAGCAGCTTCGCGGAGACCCTCGATGAGCAGTTCTTC.

The sample holds many counts of this clonotype. The CDR3 sequence is CATSRDRGPREQYF. The CDR3 DNA sequence: TGTGCCACCAGCAGAGACCGGGGGCCGAGAGAGCAGTACTTC. The chain is built from TRBV15 and TRBJ2-7; either TRBD1 or TRBD2 may fit D (6 bases each). The CDR3 sequence is 14 residues long. Germline assignment: CDR1 LNHNV and CDR2 YYDKDF (reference sequence). Trimming stripped 0 bases from V and 7 bases from J, with 13 bases between.

This clonotype was seen a handful of times. This chain connects TRBV20-1 to TRBJ2-1, with 11 nucleotides matching TRBD2. Looked up from germline, CDR1 is DFQATT and CDR2 is SNEGSKA (reference sequence). Trimming took 6 bases from V and 6 from J; bases not matched to a gene: 7. CDR3 length: 14 residues. CDR3 nucleotide sequence: TGCAGTGCCACTAGCGGGAGCATTGGCAATGAGCAGTTCTTC. This translates into CSATSGSIGNEQFF.

V is TRBV15 and J is TRBJ1-2; D not resolved. The V gene's germline CDR1 is LNHNV and CDR2 YYDKDF (reference sequence). V shed 5 bases and J shed 3 bases, with 10 bases lying between them. The CDR3 sequence is 13 residues long. The CDR3 DNA reads TGTGCCACCAGCGGCAGCCTCGACTATGGCTACACCTTC. As protein: CATSGSLDYGYTF.

Only a few counts were recorded for this clonotype. The chain links TRBV12-3 or TRBV12-4 to TRBJ2-1, with D perhaps assigned TRBD1 or TRBD2 (7 bases each). V shed 5 bases and J shed 5 bases, with 19 bases lying between them. CDR3 length: 16 amino acids. CDR3 in DNA: TGTGCCAGCAGTCAGGGGGTTATGGGGGGGAACAATGAGCAGTTCTTC. Its protein is CASSQGVMGGNNEQFF.

This chain links TRBV10-2 with TRBJ2-5, with TRBD1 identical over 9 bases. Trimming took 6 bases from V and 4 from J; bases not matched to a gene: 18. Germline V gene sequence: CDR1 WSHSY, CDR2 SAAADI. The CDR3 length is 18 residues. In DNA form, the CDR3 reads TGCGCCAGCAGCGGAAGGGGAATGACAGGGGGAGGCTTAGAGACCCAGTACTTC. Translating it yields CASSGRGMTGGGLETQYF.

The chain joins TRBV12-3 or TRBV12-4 to TRBJ2-1; D gene unclear. Between the trimmed V and J ends, which lost 0 bases and 4 bases, there was a span of 13 bases. This CDR3 has 16 amino acids. Here the CDR3 DNA reads TGTGCCAGCAGTTTAGCGGCCACTATGGGGTACAATGAGCAGTTCTTC. It translates to CASSLAATMGYNEQFF.

The table lists this clonotype with a few counts. The rearrangement links TRBV10-3 to TRBJ2-1; either TRBD1 or TRBD2 may fit D (6 bases each). Trimming cost V 6 bases and J 5 bases, with 20 bases left between them. CDR3 length: 16 amino acids. CDR1 is ENHRY, CDR2 SYGVKD, per germline. Written as DNA, the CDR3 is TGTGCCATCAGAGAGGGGGGTAAGGGGACGAACAATGAGCAGTTCTTC. It is translated as CAIREGGKGTNNEQFF.

This chain connects TRBV10-3 to TRBJ2-1; 10 nucleotides match TRBD1. Germline loops: CDR1 ENHRY, CDR2 SYGVKD. V dropped 9 bases and J dropped 6; count of bases not matched to a gene: 8. The CDR3 spans 14 residues. The CDR3 protein is CAIQERTGGNEQFF. The CDR3 region has the DNA TGTGCCATACAAGAAAGGACAGGGGGCAATGAGCAGTTCTTC.

This chain connects TRBV21-1 to TRBJ2-3. TRBV21-1 is annotated as a pseudogene. This CDR3 contains 13 residues. This CDR3 is CASSETFTDTQYF. CDR3 coding DNA: TGTGCCAGCAGCGAGACTTTCACAGATACGCAGTATTTT.

The rearrangement uses TRBV13 and TRBJ2-3; D not certain. This CDR3 spans 14 amino acids. Looked up from germline, CDR1 is PRHDT and CDR2 is FYEKMQ (reference sequence). The V and J ends lost 2 bases and 5 bases respectively, with 11 bases between them. The CDR3 spells CASSLFGRRDTQYF. The CDR3 region has the DNA TGTGCCAGCAGCTTATTCGGCCGGAGAGATACGCAGTATTTT.

This clonotype was observed a handful of times. The chain is built from TRBV10-2 and TRBJ2-7; no clear D. Germline CDR1 WSHSY, CDR2 SAAADI. Trimming pared 8 bases from V and 3 bases from J, leaving 11 bases between. The CDR3 is 12 residues long. The CDR3 bases are TGCGCCAGCGCCTCAGGTCTCTACGAGCAGTACGTC. It is translated as CASASGLYEQYV.

This chain joins TRBV10-3 and TRBJ1-2, with a possible D match to TRBD1 (5 bases). Germline CDR1 reads ENHRY; CDR2 reads SYGVKD. The CDR3 covers 14 residues. Trimming stripped 2 bases from V and 4 bases from J, with 11 bases between. CDR3 sequence (DNA): TGTGCCATCAGTGAGGGGGGTTCCGGCTATGGCTACACCTTC. Residues: CAISEGGSGYGYTF.

The rearrangement joins TRBV13 to TRBJ2-6; D is unclear. CDR1 is PRHDT and CDR2 is FYEKMQ in the germline V gene (reference sequence). V was trimmed by 5 bases and J by 4 bases, leaving 9 bases between them. CDR3 size: 14 residues. CDR3 sequence (DNA): TGTGCCAGCAGCCCCTCGGAAGGGGCCAACGTCCTGACTTTC. This gives the protein CASSPSEGANVLTF.

The V and J genes are TRBV15 and TRBJ1-6; no clear D gene. There are 15 residues in the CDR3. The V end was cut by 0 bases, the J end by 6 bases, with 9 bases between. From germline, CDR1 is LNHNV and CDR2 YYDKDF (reference sequence). CDR3 residues: CATSREDGFNSPLHF. CDR3 nucleotides: TGTGCCACCAGCAGAGAAGACGGCTTTAATTCACCCCTCCACTTT.